A selection of T cell receptor beta chains follows, all from one sample in a study of blood T cell repertoires in COVID-19. TCRdb's copy holds only in-frame clones and misses some; the assay was immunoSEQ multiplex PCR. This table holds 150,000 to 200,000 clones, 70% to 85% found once. The material sequenced was peripheral blood. These receptors all come from a human donor with acute or convalescent COVID-19. The donor label of this sample is uncertain. CDR3s include the opening cysteine and the closing phenylalanine or tryptophan. D genes are given only for firm matches. Clone size is given for some rows only: seen once, a few or many times, or a class if the clone is expanded.

d_call	v_call	clone_size	j_call	cdr3_nt	cdr3_aa
TRBD1	TRBV19	NA	TRBJ1-2	TGTGCCAGTAAGACAGGGACAGAACTACTTAACTATGGCTACACCTTC	CASKTGTELLNYGYTF
NA	TRBV7-2	NA	TRBJ2-2	TGTGCCAGCAGCTTATATGCAGGGACCGGGGAGCTGTTTTTT	CASSLYAGTGELFF
TRBD2	TRBV6-1	NA	TRBJ2-7	TGTGCCAGCAGTGAAGAGACTAGCGGGAGCCCAAAGCAGTACTTC	CASSEETSGSPKQYF
NA	TRBV19	NA	TRBJ2-7	TGTGCCAGTAGTATAGAAATTAGCAGTCCAGCGGGCGAGCAGTACTTC	CASSIEISSPAGEQYF
TRBD2	TRBV9	NA	TRBJ2-2	TGTGCCAGCAGCGGATCCGGGACTATAGTTACCGGGGAGCTGTTTTTT	CASSGSGTIVTGELFF
NA	TRBV18	NA	TRBJ1-4	TGTGCCAGCTCACCTAGTAGGGGTATGGAAAAACTGTTTTTT	CASSPSRGMEKLFF
TRBD2	TRBV6-2/TRBV6-3	NA	TRBJ2-7	TGTGCCAGCAGTTACACCGCCGTCGGGGGCGGGAGGTCCACCTCCTACGAGCAGTACTTC	CASSYTAVGGGRSTSYEQYF
TRBD2	TRBV11-3	NA	TRBJ2-1	TGTGCCAGCAGTGCTAGGGGAGGGTCCTACAATGAGCAGTTCTTC	CASSARGGSYNEQFF
NA	TRBV29-1	once	TRBJ1-2	TGCAGCGTTCCTTTATGGGGGGAGTCCTATGGCTACACCTTC	CSVPLWGESYGYTF
NA	TRBV18	NA	TRBJ1-1	TGTGCCAGCTCACCCCAGGGAGGGAACACTGAAGCTTTCTTT	CASSPQGGNTEAFF
NA	TRBV6-5	NA	TRBJ1-5	TGTGCCAGCAGTTACTCCGCCAGGAACAATCAGCCCCAGCATTTT	CASSYSARNNQPQHF
NA	TRBV28	NA	TRBJ1-2	TGTGCCACCTTATATCCCCCGACAGGTTTCTATGGCTACACCTTC	CATLYPPTGFYGYTF
TRBD2	TRBV5-1	NA	TRBJ2-1	TGCGCCAGCAGCTCCCAGGGACTAGCGGGAGAGGAGCAGTTCTTC	CASSSQGLAGEEQFF
TRBD2	TRBV15	NA	TRBJ2-2	TGTGCCACCAGCGAGACTAGCCCCGGGGAGCTGTTTTTT	CATSETSPGELFF
NA	TRBV18	NA	TRBJ1-2	TGTGCCAGCTCACCCGGGTCTCTTAACTATGGCTACACCTTC	CASSPGSLNYGYTF
NA	TRBV6-5	NA	TRBJ2-1	TGTGCCAGCAGCGCAGGGTACAATGAGCAGTTCTTC	CASSAGYNEQFF
NA	TRBV28	NA	TRBJ1-3	TGTGCCAGCAGTTTGCAGAGGGTAGGGGGAAACACCATATATTTT	CASSLQRVGGNTIYF
TRBD1	TRBV5-1	NA	TRBJ1-1	TGCGCCAGCAGACCGCTACAGGGGGACCTGAACACTGAAGCTTTCTTT	CASRPLQGDLNTEAFF
NA	TRBV12-3/TRBV12-4	NA	TRBJ1-2	TGTGCCAGCAGTGGGCAGGGCCTCTATGGCTACACCTTC	CASSGQGLYGYTF
NA	TRBV12-3/TRBV12-4	NA	TRBJ2-2	TGTGCCAGCAGTCCCCGGACAGTCCGGGAGCTGTTTTTT	CASSPRTVRELFF
NA	TRBV19	NA	TRBJ1-1	TGTGCCAGTAGACGTTCAGCCCTACAGGGTAACACTGAAGCTTTCTTT	CASRRSALQGNTEAFF
NA	TRBV28	few	TRBJ1-1	TGTGCCAGCAGTTTAAAACCTCGACCGGGCACTGAAGCTTTCTTT	CASSLKPRPGTEAFF
NA	TRBV5-1	few	TRBJ2-2	TGCGCCAGCAGCTTGACGGCTAGGAACACCGGGGAGCTGTTTTTT	CASSLTARNTGELFF
TRBD1	TRBV19	NA	TRBJ1-1	TGTGCCAGTAGCCGGGACAGGCGGCAGGGCACTGAAGCTTTCTTT	CASSRDRRQGTEAFF
TRBD1	TRBV4-1	NA	TRBJ1-2	TGCGCCAGCAGCCAACCCACAGGCCTAGCAGGGGGTGCTGGTAGCTATGGCTACACCTTC	CASSQPTGLAGGAGSYGYTF
NA	TRBV12-3/TRBV12-4	NA	TRBJ1-1	TGTGCCAGCACCCTGCGAGAGAACACTGAAGCTTTCTTT	CASTLRENTEAFF
TRBD2	TRBV2	NA	TRBJ2-1	TGTGCCAGCAGTGAAGGAACGGGACTAGCGGGAGGTGAGCAGTTCTTC	CASSEGTGLAGGEQFF
NA	TRBV6-5	NA	TRBJ2-7	TGTGCCAGCAGTTACCGCGGGGACTCCTACGAGCAGTACTTC	CASSYRGDSYEQYF
NA	TRBV10-3	NA	TRBJ2-7	TGTGCCATCAGTGGGGAGGGGGTTGGCGAGCAGTACTTC	CAISGEGVGEQYF
NA	TRBV20-1	few	TRBJ2-3	TGCAGTGCTAGTCAGCGGAGGGTCACAGATACGCAGTATTTT	CSASQRRVTDTQYF
TRBD2	TRBV4-2	NA	TRBJ2-1	TGTGCCAGCAGCCAAGTCTCGGCTAGCGGGGGGTACAATGAGCAGTTCTTC	CASSQVSASGGYNEQFF
TRBD1	TRBV6-1	NA	TRBJ1-5	TGTGCCAGCAGCTACCGGGACAGAGACAATCAGCCCCAGCATTTT	CASSYRDRDNQPQHF
TRBD2	TRBV4-2	NA	TRBJ2-3	TGTGCCAGCAGCCAAGATCCTCCCCAGACTAGCGGAAGCACAGATACGCAGTATTTT	CASSQDPPQTSGSTDTQYF
NA	TRBV6-5	NA	TRBJ2-7	TGTGCCAGCAGTTACTCCGGGACACCTTACGAGCAGTACTTC	CASSYSGTPYEQYF
NA	TRBV19	few	TRBJ1-5	TGTGCCAGTAGTATACAGGGTACGTGGAGTTCTCAGCCCCAGCATTTT	CASSIQGTWSSQPQHF
TRBD2	TRBV6-1	NA	TRBJ2-7	TGTGCCAGCAGTGTAACTAGCGGGCGTTCCTCCTACGAGCAGTACTTC	CASSVTSGRSSYEQYF
TRBD1	TRBV6-1	NA	TRBJ1-3	TGTGCCAGCAGTGACCAGGGGGCGAAGGGAAACACCATATATTTT	CASSDQGAKGNTIYF
TRBD1	TRBV6-2/TRBV6-3	NA	TRBJ1-2	TGTGCCAGCAGTACCGGGACAGGGGGCCTGCGGGGCTACACCTTC	CASSTGTGGLRGYTF
NA	TRBV6-6	once	TRBJ2-5	TGTGCCAGCAGTTACGCGGGAAACCAAGAGACCCAGTACTTC	CASSYAGNQETQYF
TRBD1	TRBV29-1	few	TRBJ2-4	TGCAGCGTTGCGACAGGGGGCAACATTCAGTACTTC	CSVATGGNIQYF
TRBD2	TRBV5-5	NA	TRBJ2-1	TGTGCCAGCAGCTTGGAACTAGCGGGATTGAATGAGCAGTTCTTC	CASSLELAGLNEQFF
NA	TRBV7-2	NA	TRBJ1-5	TGTGCCAGCAGCTTAGACTATGGCAATCAGCCCCAGCATTTT	CASSLDYGNQPQHF
TRBD2	TRBV7-9	NA	TRBJ2-3	TGTGCCAGCAGCCGGACTAGCGGAGGCACAGATACGCAGTATTTT	CASSRTSGGTDTQYF
NA	TRBV18	NA	TRBJ2-1	TGTGCCAGCTCAGTCGACAGTCGCAATGAGCAGTTCTTC	CASSVDSRNEQFF
TRBD1	TRBV19	NA	TRBJ1-2	TGTGCCAGTAGGGGACAGCCGATCTATGGCTACACCTTC	CASRGQPIYGYTF
TRBD2	TRBV7-6	NA	TRBJ2-1	TGTGCCAGCAGCTCCTTAGCGGGTACCGGTGGGGAGCAGTTCTTC	CASSSLAGTGGEQFF
TRBD2	TRBV14	NA	TRBJ2-5	TGTGCCAGCAGCGTAAGCCTAGCGGGAGTGGAGACCCAGTACTTC	CASSVSLAGVETQYF
NA	TRBV6-5	NA	TRBJ2-5	TGTGCCAGCACCCGAGGAAATAGTGGGCAAGAGACCCAGTACTTC	CASTRGNSGQETQYF
TRBD1	TRBV7-3	once	TRBJ1-6	TGTGTCAGCAGCTTAGGGGGACAGCCGAATTCACCCCTCCACTTT	CVSSLGGQPNSPLHF
NA	TRBV28	NA	TRBJ1-1	TGTGCCAGCTCCGAAGGGGGTGCTGAAGCTTTCTTT	CASSEGGAEAFF
TRBD2	TRBV24-1	NA	TRBJ2-3	TGTGCCACCAGTGATGTCGGGACTAGCGGGCGGCACGCAGATACGCAGTATTTT	CATSDVGTSGRHADTQYF